This entry concerns a single T cell receptor (beta chain). The target antigen is unknown. The sample belongs to a study of CD8+ T cells in alopecia areata. Study findings and constraints: It was lesional scalp, especially alopecia totalis/universalis, that showed higher clonality than normal scalp.

Described treatment: oral pan-JAK inhibitor, 5-10 mg twice daily. RNA was isolated and reverse transcribed to cDNA, the sequencing template. The method was immunoSEQ multiplex PCR; TCRdb's version includes in-frame clones alone and lacks a portion of them. The sample has around 210,000 clones; under 70% are singletons. Germline CDR1 SNHLY, CDR2 FYNNEI. V lost 8 bases and J 7 bases, leaving 15 bases between the germline ends. The CDR3 length is 13 residues. The sequence derives from a human donor with alopecia areata. This chain connects TRBV2 to TRBJ2-1, with D perhaps TRBD1 (6 bases). The specimen comprised CD4+ T cells sorted from blood, sampled at week 4, from a patient treated with tofacitinib. This CDR3 is CASARGLSNEQFF. The CDR3 bases are TGTGCCAGCGCCAGGGGCCTTAGTAATGAGCAGTTCTTC.